Sequencing of this TCR beta chain was carried out in a study of T cells in localized non-small cell lung cancer. Regarding this clone: Its antigen is not identified.

The method was immunoSEQ multiplex PCR; TCRdb's version includes in-frame clones alone and lacks a portion of them. The data contain approximately 21,000 clones, less than 95% of them singletons. Findings and limits, study-wide: Adjacent lung held a median roughly 50 of the top 100 tumor clones.

The receptor's source is a woman aged 35 to 70 with stage I lung adenocarcinoma. Sequenced here: peripheral blood, sampled before any cancer treatment.

The CDR3, as DNA: TGTGCCAGCAGCTTTTGGACAGGGGGGACTGAAGCTTTCTTT. Residues: CASSFWTGGTEAFF. J is TRBJ1-1 and V is TRBV7-9, with 10 bases identical to TRBD1. V dropped 3 bases and J dropped 5; count of bases not matched to a gene: 3. The CDR3 is 14 residues long. Germline V lookup: CDR1 SEHNR, CDR2 FQNEAQ (reference sequence).